A single T cell receptor (beta chain) is shown here with its context. Its antigen remains undetermined. No clone much larger than this one lies a single base away; base qualities are absent. Unmatched junction bases come to 5, with V trimmed by 2 bases and J by 0 bases. Based on the germline V gene (reference sequence), the CDR1 and CDR2 sequences are LNHNV and YYDKDF. The CDR3 spans 17 residues, from the cysteine through the phenylalanine. The only DNA kept is the CDR3, 51 bases in frame from the first base. Using the deep immunoSEQ assay, TCR CDR3 regions were amplified from genomic DNA by multiplex PCR. Genomic DNA extracted from each cell subset was distributed evenly over all wells of several immunoSEQ 96-well plates, and each plate served as one replicate. Each replicate PCR for sorted subsets received 150 to 250 ng genomic DNA, equal to roughly 29,000 T cell genomes. The purified libraries were quantified using a Qubit 3.0 fluorometer, sized with a Bioanalyzer 2100, and then quantified again using the KAPA Library Quantification kit. A separate single-read 150-cycle Illumina NextSeq 550 flow cell was used to sequence each immunoSEQ 96-well plate. Per the original workflow: Because only junctional sequences without quality scores were contained in the immunoSEQ output, filtering matching that applied to full-length reads could not be performed. To assign V/J genes and CDR3, sequences were annotated using PyIR, a Python wrapper for IgBLAST v1.9, with IMGT germline references. Any read was removed if the V/J assignment was weak (E-value above 1e-6), the CDR3 was missing, or the read contained stop codons, out-of-frame junctions, or ambiguous translated residues. V3J clonotypes were defined as sequences sharing an identical inferred V gene, J gene, and CDR3 amino acid sequence. To compute the percentage overlap between repertoires, the number of shared unique clonotypes was divided by the size of the smaller repertoire. Richness of each repertoire was evaluated using RTK rarefaction, the Chao1 estimator, and Recon v2.1 estimates of unobserved clonotypes. Generation probabilities for all TCRbeta clonotypes obtained by the gDNA method from several donors were computed using OLGA. TCRdb re-hosts the immuneACCESS table, in-frame sequences only. Its copies lack some clones; in the studies checked, an unresolved V gene accounts for under half of them, and the cause for the rest is not known. V and J calls and clone size are given by that table; D and trimming were obtained from the DNA. The sample has about 590,000 clones on record, 95% to 96% of them singletons. The ten largest clones represent 0.11% of the sample.

These data originate in a study of shared clonotypes between healthy human individuals (TCRdb year 2020). For context, the study as a whole: The cohort included three men and a couple of women between 18 and 49 years of age. For each donor, CD4 naive and CD4 memory were each run on three plates, CD8 naive on two plates, and CD8 memory on one plate. Blood TCR repertoires of roughly five healthy adults were deeply sequenced to estimate repertoire size and the extent of clonotype sharing between individuals. Different laboratories and diverse techniques were used to prepare libraries and sequence TCR repertoires, to increase sequencing depth and limit assay-specific biases. Each donor's leukapheresis produced roughly between about 0.8 and 8.9 billion PBMCs. Results the study describes overall, beyond this receptor: Naive subsets generally had larger estimated clonotype richness than memory subsets. Only blood was sampled, and tissue TCR repertoires likely differ from those in blood. Because the study included a small number of donors, the genetic and exposure-history diversity represented was limited. About 5% of naive CD4, roughly 3.5% of naive CD8, 2% to 2.5% of memory CD4, and around 0.4% of memory CD8 clonotypes were shared across a few donors. Compared with non-shared clonotypes, the clonotypes found in all four sorted-subset donors had higher generation probabilities. Even with the large sequencing depth, rarefaction of the sorted-subset datasets indicated that sequencing was incomplete. Based on pairwise subsampling, the degree of clonotype sharing among donors was expected to be affected by sequencing depth.

CD8 naive samples were CD45RO-negative cells positively selected for CCR7, giving a CD45RA+CCR7+ population that excluded TemRA cells. The donors were healthy, HIV-negative adults with no recently reported acute infections or vaccinations. Only Caucasian adults living in Nashville, Tennessee, USA were represented among the donors. Blood was collected by leukapheresis, and PBMCs were isolated by Ficoll-Histopaque density gradient centrifugation and then cryopreserved in liquid nitrogen vapor phase. Analytical flow cytometry was used to check the purity and quantity of each magnetically sorted T cell population. Each sorted fraction had its genomic DNA isolated and then quantified by UV absorbance on a Nanodrop 2000c.

The sample taken for sequencing was naive CD8+ T cells sorted from blood. The intended sense of this specimen's cell subset or site label: CD45RA+CCR7+. This TCR was sampled from a woman younger than 45 in good health. The rearrangement combines TRBV15 with TRBJ2-1, and 9 junctional nucleotides match TRBD1. The bases read TGTGCCACCAGCAGAAGCTTACAGGGGGCCTCCTACAATGAGCAGTTCTTC. Its translation is CATSRSLQGASYNEQFF.